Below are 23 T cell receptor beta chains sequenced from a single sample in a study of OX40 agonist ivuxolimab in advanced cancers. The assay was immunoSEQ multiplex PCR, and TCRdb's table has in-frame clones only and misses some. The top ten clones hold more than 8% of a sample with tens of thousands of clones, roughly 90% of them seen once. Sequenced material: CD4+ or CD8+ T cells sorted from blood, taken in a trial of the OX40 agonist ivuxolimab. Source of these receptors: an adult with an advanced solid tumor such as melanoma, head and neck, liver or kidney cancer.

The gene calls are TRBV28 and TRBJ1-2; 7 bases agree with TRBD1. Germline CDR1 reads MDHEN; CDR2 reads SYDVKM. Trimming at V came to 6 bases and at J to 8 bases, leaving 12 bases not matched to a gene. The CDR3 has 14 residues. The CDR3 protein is CASRNLGGSEGYTF. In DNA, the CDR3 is TGTGCCAGCAGGAACTTAGGGGGCTCGGAAGGCTACACCTTC.

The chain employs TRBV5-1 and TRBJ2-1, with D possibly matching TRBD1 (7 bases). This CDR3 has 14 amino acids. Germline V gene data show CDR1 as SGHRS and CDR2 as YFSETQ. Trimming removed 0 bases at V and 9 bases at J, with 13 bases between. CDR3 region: CASSLGQGGGEQFF. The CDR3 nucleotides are TGCGCCAGCAGCTTGGGACAGGGAGGCGGTGAGCAGTTCTTC.

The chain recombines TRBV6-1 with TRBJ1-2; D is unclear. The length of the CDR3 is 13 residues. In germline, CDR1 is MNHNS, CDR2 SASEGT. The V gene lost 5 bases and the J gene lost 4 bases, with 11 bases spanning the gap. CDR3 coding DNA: TGTGCCAGCAGTTTCGGGATACTCTATGGCTACACCTTC. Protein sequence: CASSFGILYGYTF.

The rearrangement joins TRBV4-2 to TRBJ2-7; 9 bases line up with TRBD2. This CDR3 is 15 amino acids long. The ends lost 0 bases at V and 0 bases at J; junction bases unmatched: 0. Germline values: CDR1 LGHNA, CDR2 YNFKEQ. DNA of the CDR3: TGTGCCAGCAGCCAAGAACTAGCGGGCTCCTACGAGCAGTACTTC. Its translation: CASSQELAGSYEQYF.

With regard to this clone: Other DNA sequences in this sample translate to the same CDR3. The CDR3 nucleotides are TGTGCCAGCAGCGTAGTAGGCGGCAGCGATACGCAGTATTTT. Its translation: CASSVVGGSDTQYF. The J gene is TRBJ2-3, the V gene TRBV9; D gene ambiguous. With 0 bases removed from V and 6 bases from J, the gap between germline ends came to 11 bases. This CDR3 region has 14 residues. Germline V lookup: CDR1 SGDLS, CDR2 YYNGEE.

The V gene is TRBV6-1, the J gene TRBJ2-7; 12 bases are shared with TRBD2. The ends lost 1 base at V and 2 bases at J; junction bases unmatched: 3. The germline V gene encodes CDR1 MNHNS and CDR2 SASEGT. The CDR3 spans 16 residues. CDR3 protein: CASSEGASGGAYEQYF. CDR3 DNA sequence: TGTGCCAGCAGTGAAGGGGCTAGCGGGGGGGCCTACGAGCAGTACTTC.

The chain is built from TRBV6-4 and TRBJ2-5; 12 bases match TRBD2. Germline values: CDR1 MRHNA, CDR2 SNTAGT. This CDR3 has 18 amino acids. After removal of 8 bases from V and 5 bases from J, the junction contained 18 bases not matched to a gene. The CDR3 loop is CASFVTSGRNIIEETQYF. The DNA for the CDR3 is TGTGCCAGCTTCGTGACTAGCGGGAGAAACATAATAGAGGAGACCCAGTACTTC.

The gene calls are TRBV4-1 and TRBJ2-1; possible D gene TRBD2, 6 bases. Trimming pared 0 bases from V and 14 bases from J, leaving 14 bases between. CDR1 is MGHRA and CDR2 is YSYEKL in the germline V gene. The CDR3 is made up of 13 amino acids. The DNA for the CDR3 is TGCGCCAGCAGCCAAGAAAGGGCGGGATGGAAGTTCTTC. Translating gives CASSQERAGWKFF.

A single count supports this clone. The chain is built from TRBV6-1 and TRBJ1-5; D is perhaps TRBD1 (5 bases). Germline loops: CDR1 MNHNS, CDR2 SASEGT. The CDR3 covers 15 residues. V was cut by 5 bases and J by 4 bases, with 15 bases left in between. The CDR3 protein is CASSPRGGANQPQHF. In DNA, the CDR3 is TGTGCCAGCAGTCCTCGCGGCGGGGCAAATCAGCCCCAGCATTTT.

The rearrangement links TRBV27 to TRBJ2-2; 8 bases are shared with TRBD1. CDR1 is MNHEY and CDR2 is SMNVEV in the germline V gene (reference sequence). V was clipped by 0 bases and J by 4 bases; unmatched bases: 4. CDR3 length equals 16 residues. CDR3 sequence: CASSLSTGAGTGELFF. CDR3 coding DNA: TGTGCCAGCAGTTTATCGACAGGGGCTGGCACCGGGGAGCTGTTTTTT.

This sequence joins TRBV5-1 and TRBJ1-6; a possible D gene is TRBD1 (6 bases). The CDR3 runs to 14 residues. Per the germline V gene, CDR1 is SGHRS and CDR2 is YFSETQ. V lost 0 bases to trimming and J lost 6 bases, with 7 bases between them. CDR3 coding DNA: TGCGCCAGCAGCTTGGACAGGGCTAATTCACCCCTCCACTTT. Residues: CASSLDRANSPLHF.

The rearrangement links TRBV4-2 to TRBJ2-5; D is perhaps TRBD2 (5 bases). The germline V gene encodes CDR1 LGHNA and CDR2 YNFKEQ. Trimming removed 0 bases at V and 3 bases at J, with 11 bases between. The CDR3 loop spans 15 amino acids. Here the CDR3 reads CASSQDWLAEETQYF. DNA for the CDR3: TGTGCCAGCAGCCAAGACTGGCTAGCAGAAGAGACCCAGTACTTC.

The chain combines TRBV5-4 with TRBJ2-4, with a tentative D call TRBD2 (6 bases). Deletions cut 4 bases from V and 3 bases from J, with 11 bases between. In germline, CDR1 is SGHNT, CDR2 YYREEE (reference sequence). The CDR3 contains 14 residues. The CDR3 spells CASSPGGVKNIQYF. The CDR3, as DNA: TGTGCCAGCAGCCCCGGCGGGGTCAAAAACATTCAGTACTTC.

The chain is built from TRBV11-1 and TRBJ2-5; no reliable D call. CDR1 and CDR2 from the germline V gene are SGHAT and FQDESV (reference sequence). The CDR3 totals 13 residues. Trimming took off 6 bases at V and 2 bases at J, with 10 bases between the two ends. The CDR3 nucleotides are TGTGCCAGCAGTCCCGGGCCTCAAGAGACCCAGTACTTC. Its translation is CASSPGPQETQYF.

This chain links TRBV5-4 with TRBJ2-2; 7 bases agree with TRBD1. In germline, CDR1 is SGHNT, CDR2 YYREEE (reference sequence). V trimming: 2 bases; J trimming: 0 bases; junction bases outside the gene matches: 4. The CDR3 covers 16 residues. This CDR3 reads CASSLRTGSNTGELFF. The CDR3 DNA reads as TGTGCCAGCAGCTTACGGACAGGATCGAACACCGGGGAGCTGTTTTTT. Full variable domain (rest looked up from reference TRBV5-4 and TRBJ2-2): ETGVTQSPTHLIKTRGQQVTLRCSSQSGHNTVSWYQQALGQGPQFIFQYYREEENGRGNFPPRFSGLQFPNYSSELNVNALELDDSALYLCASSLRTGSNTGELFFGEGSRLTVL.

CDR3 nucleotides: TGCGCCAGCAGCCAAGGGGGCGGGGGCCAAGAGACCCAGTACTTC. Amino acid sequence: CASSQGGGGQETQYF. The rearrangement links TRBV4-1 to TRBJ2-5, with TRBD2 matching 7 bases. CDR3 length equals 15 residues. The V segment lost 1 base and the J segment 1 base; nucleotides outside the gene matches: 3. CDR1 and CDR2 from the germline V gene are MGHRA and YSYEKL.

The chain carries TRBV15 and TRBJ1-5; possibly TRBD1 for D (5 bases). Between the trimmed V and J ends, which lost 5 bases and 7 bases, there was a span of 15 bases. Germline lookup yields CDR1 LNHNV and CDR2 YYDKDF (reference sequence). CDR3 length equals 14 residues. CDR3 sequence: CATSPIDRKQPQHF. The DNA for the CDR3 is TGTGCCACCAGCCCCATCGACAGAAAACAGCCCCAGCATTTT.

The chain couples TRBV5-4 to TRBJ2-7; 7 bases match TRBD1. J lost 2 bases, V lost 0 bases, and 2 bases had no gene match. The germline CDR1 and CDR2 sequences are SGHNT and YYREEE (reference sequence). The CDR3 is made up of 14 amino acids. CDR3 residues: CASSLAGTAYEQYF. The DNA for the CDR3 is TGTGCCAGCAGCTTGGCCGGGACAGCCTACGAGCAGTACTTC.

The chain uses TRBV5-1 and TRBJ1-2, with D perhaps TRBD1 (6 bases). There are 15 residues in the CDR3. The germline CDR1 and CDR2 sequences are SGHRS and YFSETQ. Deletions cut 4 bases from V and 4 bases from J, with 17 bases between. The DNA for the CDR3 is TGCGCCAGCAGCCCCCGGCACAGGGTGGGCTATGGCTACACCTTC. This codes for CASSPRHRVGYGYTF.

CDR3 DNA: TGTGCCAGCAGTGAACAGCTAGCCAAAAACATTCAGTACTTC. It specifies CASSEQLAKNIQYF. The V call is TRBV6-1, the J call TRBJ2-4; D is ambiguous. The germline V and J ends were trimmed by 2 bases and 0 bases, with 5 bases remaining between them. The germline gives CDR1 MNHNS, CDR2 SASEGT. The length of the CDR3 is 14 residues.

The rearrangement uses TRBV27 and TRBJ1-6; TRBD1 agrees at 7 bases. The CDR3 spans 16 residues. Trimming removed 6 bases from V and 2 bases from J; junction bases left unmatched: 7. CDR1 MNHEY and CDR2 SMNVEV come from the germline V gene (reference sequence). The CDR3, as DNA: TGTGCCAGCAGCAAAGGCAGGGGGACCTATAATTCACCCCTCCACTTT. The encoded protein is CASSKGRGTYNSPLHF.

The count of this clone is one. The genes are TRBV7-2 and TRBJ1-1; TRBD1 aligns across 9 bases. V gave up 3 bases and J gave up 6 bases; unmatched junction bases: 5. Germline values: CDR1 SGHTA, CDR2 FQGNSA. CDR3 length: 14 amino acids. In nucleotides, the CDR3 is TGTGCCAGCAGCTTCGACAGGGGGATCGCTGAAGCTTTCTTT. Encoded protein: CASSFDRGIAEAFF.

CDR3 DNA sequence: TGTGCCAGCAGCCCCACCCGGGGACAGTCAGCTTTCTTT. It codes for CASSPTRGQSAFF. The rearrangement links TRBV7-9 to TRBJ1-1; 7 bases map to TRBD1. Unmatched junction bases numbered 10, after V lost 5 bases and J lost 10 bases. CDR3 length: 13 amino acids. Germline V gene data show CDR1 as SEHNR and CDR2 as FQNEAQ (reference sequence).